The rows below give T cell receptor beta chains drawn from one sample of a study of vaccination effects on CD4 cells after COVID-19. For these TCRs, the target antigens are not known. The method was immunoSEQ multiplex PCR; TCRdb's version includes in-frame clones alone and lacks a portion of them. The table includes about 55,000 clones, around 70% detected once. Sequences were derived from CD4+ T cells from PBMCs cultured with SARS-CoV-2 spike peptides, sampled before COVID-19 vaccination. The source is a human donor who received a COVID-19 vaccine. Each CDR3 is given with its conserved first and last residue. D genes are given only for firm matches. Not all rows give a size; the values are once, few, many and, for expanded clones, a class.

D gene	V gene	J gene	clone size	CDR3 protein	CDR3 DNA
NA	TRBV5-6	TRBJ1-2	NA	CASTLDSRDYGYTF	TGTGCCAGCACCCTGGATAGTAGGGACTATGGCTACACCTTC
TRBD2	TRBV19	TRBJ2-1	once	CASSISGSSYNEQFF	TGTGCCAGTAGTATAAGCGGGAGCTCCTACAATGAGCAGTTCTTC
NA	TRBV6-5	TRBJ1-1	NA	CASFTGQLNTEAFF	TGTGCCAGCTTTACCGGACAACTGAACACTGAAGCTTTCTTT
NA	TRBV9	TRBJ2-1	once	CASSGGLGPHNEQFF	TGTGCCAGCAGCGGCGGACTGGGGCCCCACAATGAGCAGTTCTTC
NA	TRBV10-3	TRBJ1-1	NA	CAISVAQMNTEAFF	TGTGCCATCAGTGTGGCACAGATGAACACTGAAGCTTTCTTT
TRBD2	TRBV2	TRBJ2-1	NA	CASSGLADYNEQFF	TGTGCCAGCAGTGGACTAGCGGATTACAATGAGCAGTTCTTC
NA	TRBV18	TRBJ1-3	NA	CASSPPLASWGNTIYF	TGTGCCAGCTCACCCCCACTGGCCTCCTGGGGAAACACCATATATTTT
TRBD1	TRBV7-2	TRBJ2-7	NA	CASSLSQGAVSYEQYF	TGTGCCAGCAGCTTATCACAGGGGGCAGTTTCCTACGAGCAGTACTTC
NA	TRBV20-1	TRBJ1-1	NA	CSASSIGGQFAAFF	TGCAGTGCAAGTAGTATCGGGGGGCAGTTCGCGGCTTTCTTT
NA	TRBV7-8	TRBJ1-4	once	CASSWGTATNEKLFF	TGTGCCAGCAGCTGGGGTACAGCAACTAATGAAAAACTGTTTTTT
NA	TRBV5-4	TRBJ1-1	NA	CASTQKGFTEAFF	TGTGCCAGCACCCAAAAGGGTTTCACTGAAGCTTTCTTT
NA	TRBV14	TRBJ1-3	NA	CASRASGNTIYF	TGTGCCAGCCGGGCCTCTGGAAACACCATATATTTT
TRBD1	TRBV30	TRBJ1-2	NA	CAWDRGGYTF	TGTGCCTGGGACAGGGGAGGCTACACCTTC
TRBD2	TRBV5-8	TRBJ2-1	NA	CAIPSGRVQTPLNEQFF	TGTGCCATCCCTAGCGGGAGGGTACAGACGCCCCTGAATGAGCAGTTCTTC